Listed below are T cell receptor beta chains from one sample, sequenced in a study of cytomegalovirus exposure and HLA in healthy donors. Sequencing was performed with immunoSEQ multiplex PCR; in TCRdb, only in-frame clones are kept and a portion is missing. The sample carries under 150,000 clones, 70% to 80% recorded once. The specimen was PBMCs. The receptors originated from a male donor in good health and CMV-seronegative. Each CDR3 is given with its conserved first and last residue. A D gene is named only where the DNA matches it firmly. Rows give clone size only sometimes, using once, few, many, or a class for an expanded clone.

V: TRBV7-9
length: 14
D: TRBD1
size: once
J: TRBJ1-1
DNA: TGTGCCAGCAGCTTAGCGGGACAGGGCACTGAAGCTTTCTTT
CDR3: CASSLAGQGTEAFF

V: TRBV11-2
length: 13
D: .
size: .
J: TRBJ1-1
DNA: TGTGCCAGCAGTACCAACGGGGGGACTGAAGCTTTCTTT
CDR3: CASSTNGGTEAFF

V: TRBV7-2
length: 14
D: .
size: .
J: TRBJ2-7
DNA: TGTGCCAGCAGCTTCGGGGTGTCGCTTCCCGAGCAGTACTTC
CDR3: CASSFGVSLPEQYF

V: TRBV27
length: 15
D: .
size: .
J: TRBJ2-7
DNA: TGTGCCAGCAGCTATAAAAGGGGGAGCTCCTACGAGCAGTACTTC
CDR3: CASSYKRGSSYEQYF

V: TRBV11-2
length: 16
D: TRBD1
size: once
J: TRBJ2-7
DNA: TGTGCCAGCAGCTTAATACTCGGGGACAGGAGCCACGAGCAGTACTTC
CDR3: CASSLILGDRSHEQYF

V: TRBV7-2
length: 15
D: TRBD2
size: .
J: TRBJ2-7
DNA: TGTGCCAGCAGCTTAGTCGGCGGGGGGGTTGCCGAGCAGTACTTC
CDR3: CASSLVGGGVAEQYF

V: TRBV6-5
length: 14
D: .
size: once
J: TRBJ1-2
DNA: TGTGCCAGCAGTTACTCGGGGCACATCTATGGTTACACCTTC
CDR3: CASSYSGHIYGYTF

V: TRBV5-4
length: 15
D: TRBD2
size: .
J: TRBJ2-3
DNA: TGTGCCAGCAGTCCCAAGCGGGGGGGCTCAGATACGCAGTATTTT
CDR3: CASSPKRGGSDTQYF

V: TRBV19
length: 17
D: .
size: .
J: TRBJ1-1
DNA: TGTGCCAGTAGTATTAAATTTAGGTTGACAGCGAACACTGAAGCTTTCTTT
CDR3: CASSIKFRLTANTEAFF

V: TRBV4-3
length: 14
D: TRBD2
size: .
J: TRBJ2-7
DNA: TGCGCCAGCAGCCAAGGGACTAGCGGCTACGAGCAGTACTTC
CDR3: CASSQGTSGYEQYF

V: TRBV5-1
length: 13
D: .
size: .
J: TRBJ1-6
DNA: TGCGCCAGCAGCCAAGACTTGAATTCACCCCTCCACTTT
CDR3: CASSQDLNSPLHF

V: TRBV27
length: 14
D: .
size: .
J: TRBJ1-6
DNA: TGTGCCAGCAGTTTAGGGCCCCAAAATTCACCCCTCCACTTT
CDR3: CASSLGPQNSPLHF

V: TRBV30
length: 12
D: .
size: .
J: TRBJ2-7
DNA: TGTGCCTGGAGTGTAAAAGGGGACGAGCAGTACTTC
CDR3: CAWSVKGDEQYF

V: TRBV13
length: 12
D: .
size: .
J: TRBJ2-7
DNA: TGTGCCAGCAGCTTAGGAAGCCCTGTCGGGAACTTC
CDR3: CASSLGSPVGNF

V: TRBV7-2
length: 15
D: TRBD1
size: .
J: TRBJ1-2
DNA: TGTGCCAGCAGCTCCGAGAAGGGCAGGGGGCATGGCTACACCTTC
CDR3: CASSSEKGRGHGYTF

V: TRBV6-4
length: 16
D: TRBD1
size: .
J: TRBJ2-2
DNA: TGTGCCAGCAGTCGTGGGACAGGGATGAACACCGGGGAGCTGTTTTTT
CDR3: CASSRGTGMNTGELFF

V: TRBV7-2
length: 15
D: .
size: .
J: TRBJ1-2
DNA: TGTGCCAGCAGCTTAGACCTCGGCGGAAACTATGGCTACACCTTC
CDR3: CASSLDLGGNYGYTF

V: TRBV27
length: 13
D: TRBD1
size: once
J: TRBJ1-2
DNA: TGTGCCAGCAGTTTTCCAGGGGGCTATGGCTACACCTTC
CDR3: CASSFPGGYGYTF

V: TRBV27
length: 15
D: TRBD2
size: .
J: TRBJ2-7
DNA: TGTGCCAGCAAGGAACGGCGGGGGGGGCCCTACGAGCAGTACTTC
CDR3: CASKERRGGPYEQYF

V: TRBV7-2
length: 14
D: .
size: .
J: TRBJ2-1
DNA: TGTGCCAGCAGCTTAGACGGTCGATGGGGGGGCGGGGTCTTC
CDR3: CASSLDGRWGGGVF

V: TRBV4-1
length: 14
D: TRBD2
size: .
J: TRBJ2-7
DNA: TGCGCCAGCAGCCTGTCTAGCGGGGATCACGAGCAGTACTTC
CDR3: CASSLSSGDHEQYF

V: TRBV30
length: 19
D: TRBD2
size: .
J: TRBJ2-3
DNA: TGTGCCTGGAGTCCCTCGTTCCAAAGACTAGCGGGCGCCACAGATACGCAGTATTTT
CDR3: CAWSPSFQRLAGATDTQYF

V: TRBV11-1
length: 16
D: .
size: .
J: TRBJ2-3
DNA: TGTGCCAGCAGCTCTGACAGAAAAAACCGGCCGGATACGCAGTATTTT
CDR3: CASSSDRKNRPDTQYF

V: TRBV6-7
length: 15
D: .
size: .
J: TRBJ1-1
DNA: TGTGCCAGCAGTTACTCAGGATCAGGGAGGACTGAAGCTTTCTTT
CDR3: CASSYSGSGRTEAFF

V: TRBV10-3
length: 15
D: TRBD1
size: .
J: TRBJ1-5
DNA: TGTGCCATCAGCAAGGACAGGGTTAGGGGTCAGCCCCAGCATTTT
CDR3: CAISKDRVRGQPQHF

V: TRBV6-5
length: 15
D: TRBD2
size: .
J: TRBJ2-6
DNA: TGTGCCAGCACTGGGGAGGGAGCTGGGGCCAACGTCCTGACTTTC
CDR3: CASTGEGAGANVLTF

V: TRBV28
length: 16
D: .
size: .
J: TRBJ2-1
DNA: TGTGCCAGCAGCCCTTTAGGGGTAGAGTCCTACAATGAGCAGTTCTTC
CDR3: CASSPLGVESYNEQFF

V: TRBV7-9
length: 13
D: .
size: few
J: TRBJ1-5
DNA: TGTGCCAGCAGCTTCGGGGGCAATCAGCCCCAGCATTTT
CDR3: CASSFGGNQPQHF

V: TRBV7-2
length: 14
D: TRBD2
size: .
J: TRBJ2-5
DNA: TGTGCCAGCAGCTTTGGGACTAGCCGAGAGACCCAGTACTTC
CDR3: CASSFGTSRETQYF

V: TRBV6-1
length: 15
D: .
size: .
J: TRBJ1-1
DNA: TGTGCCAGCAGTGAATATCAGGAGGGCTTTTCGGAAGCTTTCTTT
CDR3: CASSEYQEGFSEAFF

V: TRBV5-6
length: 17
D: TRBD2
size: .
J: TRBJ2-4
DNA: TGTGCCAGCAGCTTGGCCGGGGGGGGGCTAGCCAAAAACATTCAGTACTTC
CDR3: CASSLAGGGLAKNIQYF

V: TRBV19
length: 13
D: .
size: .
J: TRBJ2-7
DNA: TGTGCCAGTAGTAGCGGGACGGGGTACGAGCAGTACTTC
CDR3: CASSSGTGYEQYF

V: TRBV6-1
length: 15
D: TRBD1
size: .
J: TRBJ2-7
DNA: TGTGCCAGCAGTGAGGTCAGGGGGCTAAGTAACGAGCAGTACTTC
CDR3: CASSEVRGLSNEQYF